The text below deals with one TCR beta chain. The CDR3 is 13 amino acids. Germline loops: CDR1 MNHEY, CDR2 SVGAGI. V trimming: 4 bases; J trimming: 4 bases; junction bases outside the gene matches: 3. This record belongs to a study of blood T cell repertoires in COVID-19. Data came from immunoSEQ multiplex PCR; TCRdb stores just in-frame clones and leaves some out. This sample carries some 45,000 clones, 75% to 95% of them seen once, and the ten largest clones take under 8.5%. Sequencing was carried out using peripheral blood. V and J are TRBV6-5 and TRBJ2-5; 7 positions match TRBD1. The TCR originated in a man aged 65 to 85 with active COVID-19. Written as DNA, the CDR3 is TGTGCCAGCAGTTCCGGGACAGCAGAGACCCAGTACTTC. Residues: CASSSGTAETQYF.